These T cell receptor beta chains were read from a single sample in a study of shared clonotypes between healthy human individuals. Sequencing was performed with immunoSEQ multiplex PCR; in TCRdb, only in-frame clones are kept and a portion is missing. Seen here are around 1.9 million clones, about 93% observed once, and the top ten hold approximately 1.6%. Source material: naive CD8+ T cells from PBMCs. The source of these receptors is a man between 18 and 35 years old in good health. Some clones in this sample may be carry-over from other donors' samples. Each CDR3 is given with its conserved first and last residue. Fields, in order: CDR3 length, clone size, J gene, V gene, D gene, CDR3 protein, CDR3 DNA. D genes are given only for firm matches. Only some rows state a clone size, as once, few, many or a class for expanded clones.

>15|-|TRBJ2-2|TRBV15|-
CATSRGGEGTGELFF
TGTGCCACCAGCAGGGGTGGAGAGGGTACCGGGGAGCTGTTTTTT
>17|-|TRBJ2-5|TRBV4-1|-
CASSQYSDYRYQETQYF
TGCGCCAGCAGCCAATACTCGGACTACCGGTACCAAGAGACCCAGTACTTC
>14|-|TRBJ2-5|TRBV4-3|-
CASSPRGGKETQYF
TGCGCCAGCAGCCCCCGGGGAGGAAAAGAGACCCAGTACTTC
>14|-|TRBJ2-7|TRBV10-3|TRBD1
CAISEGQGGNEQYF
TGTGCCATCAGTGAGGGACAGGGGGGAAACGAGCAGTACTTC
>14|few|TRBJ1-1|TRBV29-1|-
CSVPTGAWGTEAFF
TGCAGCGTTCCTACCGGGGCCTGGGGCACTGAAGCTTTCTTT
>14|-|TRBJ1-5|TRBV6-5|-
CASSPQMEHQPQHF
TGTGCCAGCAGCCCCCAAATGGAGCATCAGCCCCAGCATTTT
>13|-|TRBJ2-7|TRBV5-4|TRBD2
CAVWSSGREQQYF
TGTGCCGTCTGGTCTAGCGGGAGGGAACAGCAGTACTTC
>13|-|TRBJ2-1|TRBV15|TRBD2
CATSAREGSEEFF
TGTGCCACCAGCGCCAGGGAGGGCAGTGAGGAGTTCTTC
>12|-|TRBJ2-7|TRBV6-5|-
CASSDQGNEQYF
TGTGCCAGCAGTGATCAGGGTAACGAGCAGTACTTC
>14|-|TRBJ1-3|TRBV30|-
CAWSGVQAGNTIYF
TGTGCCTGGAGTGGAGTCCAGGCTGGAAACACCATATATTTT
>14|-|TRBJ1-1|TRBV16|TRBD1
CASGLDRAGTEAFF
TGTGCCAGCGGCCTGGACAGGGCTGGGACTGAAGCTTTCTTT
>18|-|TRBJ2-3|TRBV4-1|TRBD2
CASSQDPSGRFGTDTQYF
TGCGCCAGCAGCCAAGATCCTAGCGGGAGGTTTGGGACAGATACGCAGTATTTT
>15|-|TRBJ2-3|TRBV6-5|-
CASSYGTSSTDTQYF
TGTGCCAGCAGTTACGGGACATCTAGCACAGATACGCAGTATTTT